The 19 T cell receptor beta chains presented below share a single source sample, sequenced in a study of T cell responses to AZD1222 COVID-19 vaccine. Generated by immunoSEQ multiplex PCR, the TCRdb table keeps only in-frame clones and is missing some. The sample holds some 50,000 clones; approximately 80% are singletons and the top ten take approximately 20%. The sample in question was peripheral blood, obtained on day 0 of MenACWY control vaccination. The receptors come from an adult in good health.

The chain couples TRBV5-1 to TRBJ1-5; no definite D call. Trimming shortened V by 0 bases and J by 2 bases, and 9 bases separated the two germline ends. Germline V CDR1 and CDR2: SGHRS, YFSETQ. The CDR3 has 15 amino acids. CDR3 in DNA: TGCGCCAGCAGCTTGGCGCCAGGCGGCAATCAGCCCCAGCATTTT. Protein product: CASSLAPGGNQPQHF.

The chain links TRBV27 to TRBJ1-6; D unresolved. The CDR3 is 14 residues long. Germline CDR1 MNHEY, CDR2 SMNVEV (reference sequence). The V gene lost 6 bases and the J gene lost 2 bases, with 8 bases spanning the gap. CDR3 sequence (DNA): TGTGCCAGCAGCTTCCGGACCTATAATTCACCCCTCCACTTT. It specifies CASSFRTYNSPLHF.

The V call is TRBV2, the J call TRBJ2-7; no clear D. The germline V and J ends were trimmed by 8 bases and 2 bases, with 10 bases remaining between them. The CDR3 runs to 12 residues. CDR1 and CDR2 (germline): SNHLY, FYNNEI. The CDR3 is CASGPPTYEQYV. CDR3 nucleotide sequence: TGTGCCAGCGGACCTCCGACCTACGAGCAGTACGTC.

About this clone itself: The junction departs from germline at one end; a sequencing error may be responsible. The chain uses TRBV5-4 and TRBJ2-5; D remains unclear. This CDR3 comprises 13 residues. From germline, CDR1 is SGHNT and CDR2 YYREEE (reference sequence). CDR3 region: CASSLVDQETQYF. The CDR3 nucleotides are TGTGCCAGCAGCTTGGTGGACCAGGAGACCCAGTACTTC.

The rearrangement uses TRBV6-5 and TRBJ1-2; D not certain. The V end lost 6 bases, the J end lost 0 bases, and 11 bases lay between the germline ends. CDR3 length: 14 amino acids. CDR1 and CDR2 (germline): MNHEY, SVGAGI. The CDR3 DNA sequence: TGTGCCAGCAGCCGGCAGTCGCCTAACTATGGCTACACCTTC. It encodes CASSRQSPNYGYTF.

The chain carries TRBV29-1 and TRBJ2-7, with TRBD1 matching 9 bases. The J segment lost 2 bases and the V segment lost 4 bases, leaving 9 bases of the junction unmatched. Germline CDR1 SQVTM, CDR2 ANQGSEA. The CDR3 is made up of 15 amino acids. This CDR3 reads CSVAGDRDFPYEQYF. The CDR3 DNA reads TGCAGCGTTGCGGGGGACAGGGACTTCCCCTACGAGCAGTACTTC.

The table lists this clone with a few counts. V gene TRBV2 combines with J gene TRBJ1-6, with a tentative D call TRBD1 (6 bases). Germline V lookup: CDR1 SNHLY, CDR2 FYNNEI. The V and J ends lost 11 bases and 7 bases respectively, with 21 bases between them. The CDR3 is 15 residues long. The CDR3 here is CAGHRDKQMNSPLHF. The CDR3 DNA sequence: TGTGCCGGCCACCGGGACAAACAAATGAATTCACCCCTCCACTTT.

The chain uses TRBV4-1 and TRBJ2-7; 9 positions match TRBD2. Germline CDR1 reads MGHRA; CDR2 reads YSYEKL. The CDR3 is made up of 19 amino acids. The junction had 14 bases not matched to a gene; V was cut back by 1 base and J by 1 base. This chain's CDR3 is CASSQVSLAGGASSYEQYF. CDR3 bases: TGCGCCAGCAGCCAAGTTAGTTTGGCGGGAGGGGCCTCGTCCTACGAGCAGTACTTC.

This clone appeared once. This chain joins TRBV6-6 and TRBJ2-2, with 10 bases lining up with TRBD1. V lost 5 bases and J lost 4; bases outside the gene matches: 4. CDR1 and CDR2 from the germline V gene are MNHNY and SVGAGI (reference sequence). This CDR3 contains 15 residues. The CDR3 region has the DNA TGTGCCAGCAGTCGACAGGGGGCGGGCACCGGGGAGCTGTTTTTT. This gives the protein CASSRQGAGTGELFF.

V is TRBV11-2 and J is TRBJ1-1, with no clear D. Germline CDR1 reads SGHAT; CDR2 reads FQNNGV. The CDR3 is 15 residues long. The V end lost 1 base, the J end lost 0 bases, and 9 bases lay between the germline ends. For the CDR3, the DNA is TGTGCCAGCAGCTTAGTAGGCAGTTTGAACACTGAAGCTTTCTTT. Amino acids: CASSLVGSLNTEAFF.

The chain combines TRBV28 with TRBJ1-2; 7 bases line up with TRBD1. Trimming at V came to 5 bases and at J to 7 bases, leaving 4 bases not matched to a gene. This CDR3 spans 12 amino acids. The germline gives CDR1 MDHEN, CDR2 SYDVKM. CDR3 region: CASSDRDGGYTF. DNA for the CDR3: TGTGCCAGCAGTGACAGGGACGGTGGCTACACCTTC.

The genes are TRBV30 and TRBJ1-2, with D tentatively TRBD1 (5 bases). This CDR3 comprises 12 residues. V was pared by 3 bases and J by 6 bases, with 11 bases between. Germline CDR1 GTSNPN, CDR2 SVGIG (reference sequence). Written as DNA, the CDR3 is TGTGCCTGGAGGCCAGGGATCCATGGCTACACCTTC. The encoded protein is CAWRPGIHGYTF.

The J gene is TRBJ2-3, the V gene TRBV6-5; D is uncertain. V dropped 7 bases and J dropped 3 bases, with 17 bases sitting between them. This CDR3 has 15 residues. The germline V gene has CDR1 MNHEY and CDR2 SVGAGI. CDR3 in amino acids: CASTKRTSWTDTQYF. The CDR3, as DNA: TGTGCCAGCACCAAACGAACGAGTTGGACAGATACGCAGTATTTT.

The sample holds a few counts of this clone. The CDR3 here is CASKAGENQPQHF. CDR3 DNA sequence: TGCGCCAGCAAAGCAGGGGAGAATCAGCCCCAGCATTTT. This chain uses TRBV10-2 with TRBJ1-5; D is perhaps TRBD1 (6 bases). This CDR3 is 13 amino acids long. Germline loops: CDR1 WSHSY, CDR2 SAAADI. V dropped 7 bases and J dropped 4 bases, with 11 bases sitting between them.

V gene TRBV5-1 combines with J gene TRBJ2-1; 13 nucleotides align to TRBD2. CDR1 is SGHRS and CDR2 is YFSETQ in the germline V gene. The CDR3 sequence is 17 residues long. Trimming removed 3 bases from V and 3 bases from J; junction bases left unmatched: 6. The CDR3 sequence is CASSWTSGSPNYNEQFF. The CDR3 nucleotides read TGCGCCAGCAGCTGGACTAGCGGGAGCCCTAACTACAATGAGCAGTTCTTC.

CDR3 sequence: CASSFGRSNTGELFF. CDR3 sequence (DNA): TGTGCCAGCAGTTTTGGCCGGTCCAACACCGGGGAGCTGTTTTTT. This chain joins TRBV27 and TRBJ2-2; the D is unclear. Germline assignment: CDR1 MNHEY and CDR2 SMNVEV (reference sequence). V dropped 3 bases and J dropped 2 bases, with 10 bases sitting between them. This CDR3 region has 15 residues.

The chain is built from TRBV7-8 and TRBJ1-1, with TRBD1 as a possible D gene (5 bases). The germline V gene has CDR1 SGHVS and CDR2 FQNEAQ. This CDR3 is built from 15 residues. V was cut by 1 base and J by 1 base, with 10 bases left in between. In DNA form, the CDR3 reads TGTGCCAGCAGCTTAGGGGGCCTTGGGAACACTGAAGCTTTCTTT. This gives the protein CASSLGGLGNTEAFF.

The genes are TRBV9 and TRBJ2-5; TRBD1 or TRBD2 may be the D gene (5 bases each). The CDR3 contains 15 residues. CDR1 is SGDLS, CDR2 YYNGEE, per germline. With 0 bases removed from V and 2 bases from J, the gap between germline ends came to 11 bases. This CDR3 is CASSVGGLEQETQYF. The CDR3 region has the DNA TGTGCCAGCAGCGTAGGGGGGTTGGAGCAAGAGACCCAGTACTTC.

The V and J genes are TRBV5-1 and TRBJ1-2, with 10 bases fitting TRBD1. Germline V gene data show CDR1 as SGHRS and CDR2 as YFSETQ. This CDR3 contains 16 residues. J gave up 4 bases and V 0 bases, and 6 bases lay outside the gene matches. CDR3 residues: CASSLETGGAGYGYTF. The CDR3, as DNA: TGCGCCAGCAGCTTGGAGACAGGGGGCGCTGGCTATGGCTACACCTTC.